The clone carrying this TCR beta chain was counted a single time. Germline V gene lookup returns CDR1 ENHRY and CDR2 SYGVKD. This CDR3 has 17 amino acids. V lost 7 bases and J lost 8; bases outside the gene matches: 13. The assay was immunoSEQ multiplex PCR, and TCRdb's table has in-frame clones only and misses some. This sample has about 240,000 clones; around 81% occur once, and the top ten carry about 0.64%. The data originate from a study of Tregs in tolerant kidney transplant recipients. Unstimulated regulatory T cells (CD4+CD25+CD127-), CD4+CD25- non-regulatory cells, CD4 and CD8 cells were FACS-sorted from thawed PBMCs.

The gene calls are TRBV10-3 and TRBJ2-1; 14 nucleotides align to TRBD2. The specimen was CD4+ T cells from blood. This receptor was obtained from a human donor in good health. The CDR3 loop is CAITRGLAGGVGDEQFF. CDR3 bases: TGTGCCATCACTCGCGGACTAGCGGGAGGAGTAGGCGATGAGCAGTTCTTC.